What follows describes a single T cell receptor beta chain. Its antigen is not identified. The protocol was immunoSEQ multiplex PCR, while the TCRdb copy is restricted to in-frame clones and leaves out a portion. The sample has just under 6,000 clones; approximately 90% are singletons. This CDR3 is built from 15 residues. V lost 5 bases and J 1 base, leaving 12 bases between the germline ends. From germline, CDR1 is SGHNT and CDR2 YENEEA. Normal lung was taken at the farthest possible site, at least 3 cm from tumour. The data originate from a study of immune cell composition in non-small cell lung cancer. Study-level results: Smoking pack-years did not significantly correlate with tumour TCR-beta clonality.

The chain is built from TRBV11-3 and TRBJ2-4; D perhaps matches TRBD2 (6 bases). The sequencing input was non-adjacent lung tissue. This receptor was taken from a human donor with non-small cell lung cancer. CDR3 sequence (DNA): TGTGCCAGCAGCCCCGGGGGAATGGCCAAAAACATTCAGTACTTC. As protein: CASSPGGMAKNIQYF.